The 6 T cell receptor beta chains listed next were all sequenced from one sample in a study of T cell responses to AZD1222 COVID-19 vaccine. Data came from immunoSEQ multiplex PCR; TCRdb stores just in-frame clones and leaves some out. The table lists 68,000 or so clones, about 90% of them singletons. The source material was peripheral blood, sampled on day 0 of AZD1222 vaccination. Receptors originate from an adult in good health.

The CDR3 region has the DNA TGTGCCAGCAGCCAAGGGCGGTGGGCTTTCTTT. Amino acid sequence: CASSQGRWAFF. This chain links TRBV14 with TRBJ1-1; D is undetermined. CDR3 length equals 11 residues. V shed 1 base and J shed 11 bases, with 8 bases lying between them. Germline V CDR1 and CDR2: SGHDN, FVKESK.

V gene TRBV7-9 combines with J gene TRBJ1-1; D gene unclear. The CDR3 sequence is 16 residues long. The germline gives CDR1 SEHNR, CDR2 FQNEAQ (reference sequence). The V end was cut by 0 bases, the J end by 1 base, with 12 bases between. This CDR3 is CASSLAAGRTNTEAFF. The DNA for the CDR3 is TGTGCCAGCAGCTTAGCGGCGGGGAGGACGAACACTGAAGCTTTCTTT.

V is TRBV7-2 and J is TRBJ1-2; the match to TRBD1 covers 7 bases. The germline gives CDR1 SGHTA, CDR2 FQGNSA. J lost 7 bases, V lost 5 bases, and 16 bases had no gene match. The CDR3 length is 16 residues. The CDR3 DNA is TGTGCCAGCAGCCTTCCTAACGGGGTGGCAGGGGGTGGCTACACCTTC. This translates into CASSLPNGVAGGGYTF.

This chain uses TRBV6-5 with TRBJ1-4; no firm D call. V lost 7 bases and J lost 5, with 8 bases in between. The CDR3 runs 12 residues. The germline V gene has CDR1 MNHEY and CDR2 SVGAGI. The CDR3 is CASKQPNEKLFF. CDR3 nucleotide sequence: TGTGCCAGCAAACAGCCGAATGAAAAACTGTTTTTT.

The chain has TRBV5-1 and TRBJ2-3; 7 bases map to TRBD1. The CDR3 sequence is 17 residues long. Germline values: CDR1 SGHRS, CDR2 YFSETQ. V shed 4 bases and J 2 bases; nucleotides not matched to a gene: 13. Here the CDR3 DNA reads TGCGCCAGCAGCCCCAGAGGGGGCGCCGGGTCCACAGATACGCAGTATTTT. This sequence encodes CASSPRGGAGSTDTQYF.

The V and J genes are TRBV24-1 and TRBJ2-2, with D perhaps being TRBD1 or TRBD2 (6 bases each). V was shortened by 3 bases and J by 4 bases, with 11 bases between the two germline ends. The CDR3 has 15 residues. Germline assignment: CDR1 KGHDR and CDR2 SFDVKD. The CDR3 loop is CATSDAGHPTGELFF. CDR3 coding DNA: TGTGCCACCAGTGATGCGGGACACCCCACCGGGGAGCTGTTTTTT.